The rows below give T cell receptor beta chains drawn from one sample of a study of Ad26.COV2.S vaccination and SARS-CoV-2 variants. Using immunoSEQ multiplex PCR, the repertoire was profiled, and TCRdb retains in-frame clones only, with some absent. The table records approximately 340,000 clones, about 90% of them present only once. Sequencing used peripheral blood, obtained after recovery from COVID-19. The receptors stem from a human donor who had recovered from COVID-19. CDR3s include the opening cysteine and the closing phenylalanine or tryptophan. D genes are given only for firm matches. Not all rows give a size; the values are once, few, many and, for expanded clones, a class.

d_call: TRBD2; clone_size: -; v_call: TRBV7-8; j_call: TRBJ2-5; cdr3_nt: TGTGCCAGCAGCTTAGCTGGGGCGGGGGGAGAGACCCAGTACTTC; cdr3_aa: CASSLAGAGGETQYF
d_call: -; clone_size: -; v_call: TRBV12-5; j_call: TRBJ2-7; cdr3_nt: TGTGCTAGTGGTTTGGAAAACAGGGTCCCTCACGAGCAGTACTTC; cdr3_aa: CASGLENRVPHEQYF
d_call: TRBD1; clone_size: -; v_call: TRBV19; j_call: TRBJ1-2; cdr3_nt: TGTGCCAGTAGTATAGGCCCACAGGGGATAAGAGGCTACACCTTC; cdr3_aa: CASSIGPQGIRGYTF
d_call: -; clone_size: -; v_call: TRBV15; j_call: TRBJ1-1; cdr3_nt: TGTGCCACCAGCATCGGGGGGAAGACTGAAGCTTTCTTT; cdr3_aa: CATSIGGKTEAFF
d_call: -; clone_size: -; v_call: TRBV7-8; j_call: TRBJ2-5; cdr3_nt: TGTGCCAGCAGCTTAACCGGGGCTGGAGAGACCCAGTACTTC; cdr3_aa: CASSLTGAGETQYF
d_call: -; clone_size: -; v_call: TRBV3-1/TRBV3-2; j_call: TRBJ1-3; cdr3_nt: TGTGCCAGCAGCCCTGGAAACACCATATATTTT; cdr3_aa: CASSPGNTIYF
d_call: -; clone_size: once; v_call: TRBV29-1; j_call: TRBJ2-7; cdr3_nt: TGCAGCGTTGAAGACTCCGCGGGGAGCTACGAGCAGTACTTC; cdr3_aa: CSVEDSAGSYEQYF
d_call: -; clone_size: -; v_call: TRBV7-9; j_call: TRBJ2-3; cdr3_nt: TGTGCCAGCAGCTACGGGCCTACCGGAGATACGCAGTATTTT; cdr3_aa: CASSYGPTGDTQYF
d_call: -; clone_size: -; v_call: TRBV5-1; j_call: TRBJ2-5; cdr3_nt: TGCGCCAGCAGCTCGGGGTTGGGGAGCCAAGAGACCCAGTACTTC; cdr3_aa: CASSSGLGSQETQYF
d_call: TRBD1; clone_size: -; v_call: TRBV3-1/TRBV3-2; j_call: TRBJ1-6; cdr3_nt: TGTGCCAGCAGCCAAGGACAGGGTCGTAATTCACCCCTCCACTTT; cdr3_aa: CASSQGQGRNSPLHF
d_call: -; clone_size: -; v_call: TRBV6-1; j_call: TRBJ2-4; cdr3_nt: TGTGCCAGCAGTGAGGGAGCCCAAAACATTCAGTACTTC; cdr3_aa: CASSEGAQNIQYF
d_call: -; clone_size: -; v_call: TRBV4-1; j_call: TRBJ1-2; cdr3_nt: TGCGCCAGCAGCCAGGGGCCTCTGGGAGGTATCTATGGCTACACCTTC; cdr3_aa: CASSQGPLGGIYGYTF
d_call: -; clone_size: -; v_call: TRBV10-3; j_call: TRBJ1-1; cdr3_nt: TGTGCCATCAGAGAGGGAAATTTGAACACTGAAGCTTTCTTT; cdr3_aa: CAIREGNLNTEAFF
d_call: TRBD1; clone_size: -; v_call: TRBV5-6; j_call: TRBJ2-5; cdr3_nt: TGTGCCAGCAGCTCCGACAGGGTCCAAGAGACCCAGTACTTC; cdr3_aa: CASSSDRVQETQYF
d_call: TRBD2; clone_size: -; v_call: TRBV28; j_call: TRBJ2-3; cdr3_nt: TGTGCCAGCAGTTCCCCACGCGGGGGTAGCACAGATACGCAGTATTTT; cdr3_aa: CASSSPRGGSTDTQYF
d_call: -; clone_size: -; v_call: TRBV14; j_call: TRBJ2-3; cdr3_nt: TGTGCCAGCAGCCCTCGACTAGTCGTAAGCACAGATACGCAGTATTTT; cdr3_aa: CASSPRLVVSTDTQYF
d_call: TRBD1; clone_size: -; v_call: TRBV5-6; j_call: TRBJ1-1; cdr3_nt: TGTGCCAGCAGCTCCTACGCGACAGGGCTTACTGAAGCTTTCTTT; cdr3_aa: CASSSYATGLTEAFF
d_call: TRBD1; clone_size: few; v_call: TRBV6-5; j_call: TRBJ1-2; cdr3_nt: TGTGCCAGCAGTTCGACTGACAGGGGTGACGGCTACACCTTC; cdr3_aa: CASSSTDRGDGYTF
d_call: TRBD1; clone_size: -; v_call: TRBV5-4; j_call: TRBJ2-7; cdr3_nt: TGTGCCAGCAGCCTCGGGACAGCGGTCTCCTACGAGCAGTACTTC; cdr3_aa: CASSLGTAVSYEQYF
d_call: -; clone_size: -; v_call: TRBV7-7; j_call: TRBJ1-1; cdr3_nt: TGTGCTAGCAGCTTATTTGGGGGCACTGAAGCTTTCTTT; cdr3_aa: CASSLFGGTEAFF
d_call: -; clone_size: -; v_call: TRBV5-8; j_call: TRBJ2-3; cdr3_nt: TGTGCCAGCACTTCAGGCTCGATAGCGGCATATCTTTCAGCAGATACGCAGTATTTT; cdr3_aa: CASTSGSIAAYLSADTQYF
d_call: TRBD1; clone_size: -; v_call: TRBV6-5; j_call: TRBJ1-6; cdr3_nt: TGTGCCACCCAGGACAGGGCAGGATCACCCCTCCACTTT; cdr3_aa: CATQDRAGSPLHF
d_call: -; clone_size: -; v_call: TRBV5-5; j_call: TRBJ1-5; cdr3_nt: TGTGCCAGCAGCTTGGAATGGAACCTCAATCAGCCCCAGCATTTT; cdr3_aa: CASSLEWNLNQPQHF
d_call: TRBD1; clone_size: -; v_call: TRBV6-5; j_call: TRBJ1-1; cdr3_nt: TGTGCCAGCACGACCACAGGGGTAAGAAACACTGAAGCTTTCTTT; cdr3_aa: CASTTTGVRNTEAFF
d_call: -; clone_size: -; v_call: TRBV6-1; j_call: TRBJ2-7; cdr3_nt: TGTGCCAGCAGTGACCCCAGGGAATACGAGCAGTACTTC; cdr3_aa: CASSDPREYEQYF
d_call: -; clone_size: few; v_call: TRBV18; j_call: TRBJ2-1; cdr3_nt: TGTGCCAGCTCCGACCGGGGGGCGGCCTACAATGAGCAGTTCTTC; cdr3_aa: CASSDRGAAYNEQFF
d_call: -; clone_size: once; v_call: TRBV2; j_call: TRBJ1-3; cdr3_nt: TGTGCCAGCAGATCAGGAAACACCATATATTTT; cdr3_aa: CASRSGNTIYF
d_call: TRBD1; clone_size: -; v_call: TRBV18; j_call: TRBJ1-5; cdr3_nt: TGTGCCAGCTCACCGGGACAGATAAATCAGCCCCAGCATTTT; cdr3_aa: CASSPGQINQPQHF
d_call: -; clone_size: -; v_call: TRBV19; j_call: TRBJ2-7; cdr3_nt: TGTGCCAGTAGTATTGGAGACTTCTCCTACGAGCAGTACTTC; cdr3_aa: CASSIGDFSYEQYF
d_call: -; clone_size: -; v_call: TRBV11-2; j_call: TRBJ1-2; cdr3_nt: TGTGCCAGCAGCTTACCGCCCGACAGCTATGGCTACACCTTC; cdr3_aa: CASSLPPDSYGYTF
d_call: -; clone_size: -; v_call: TRBV12-5; j_call: TRBJ2-3; cdr3_nt: TGTGCTAGTGGTTCTGGTCCAAGAGGAGGTACGCAGTATTTT; cdr3_aa: CASGSGPRGGTQYF
d_call: -; clone_size: -; v_call: TRBV11-2; j_call: TRBJ2-2; cdr3_nt: TGTGCCAGCAGCTTATATTCAGGTTCGAACACCGGGGAGCTGTTTTTT; cdr3_aa: CASSLYSGSNTGELFF
d_call: -; clone_size: -; v_call: TRBV18; j_call: TRBJ1-2; cdr3_nt: TGTGCCAGCTCACCTGACGCCCTAAAGGGTGGCGGCTACACCTTC; cdr3_aa: CASSPDALKGGGYTF
d_call: -; clone_size: -; v_call: TRBV7-2; j_call: TRBJ1-2; cdr3_nt: TGTGCCAGCAGCTTAGACAACCACTATGGCTACACCTTC; cdr3_aa: CASSLDNHYGYTF
d_call: -; clone_size: -; v_call: TRBV6-2/TRBV6-3; j_call: TRBJ2-7; cdr3_nt: TGTGCCAGCAGTTACACGCATGGACAGCCGAATTCCTACGAGCAGTACTTC; cdr3_aa: CASSYTHGQPNSYEQYF
d_call: -; clone_size: -; v_call: TRBV5-1; j_call: TRBJ1-4; cdr3_nt: TGCGCCAGCAGCGCCGCGGACGGCGAAAAACTGTTTTTT; cdr3_aa: CASSAADGEKLFF
d_call: -; clone_size: -; v_call: TRBV4-1; j_call: TRBJ2-5; cdr3_nt: TGCGCCAGCAGCCAACTCCCGGTTGCAGAGACCCAGTACTTC; cdr3_aa: CASSQLPVAETQYF
d_call: -; clone_size: -; v_call: TRBV19; j_call: TRBJ1-3; cdr3_nt: TGTGCCAGTAGTATAAGCCAGTCCTCTGGAAACACCATATATTTT; cdr3_aa: CASSISQSSGNTIYF
d_call: -; clone_size: -; v_call: TRBV7-9; j_call: TRBJ2-7; cdr3_nt: TGTGCCAGCAGCTCGGGGGAAAGCTCCTACGAGCAGTACTTC; cdr3_aa: CASSSGESSYEQYF
d_call: -; clone_size: -; v_call: TRBV7-9; j_call: TRBJ1-2; cdr3_nt: TGTGCCAGCAGCTTAGCGGGGGACGGCCGATATGGCTACACCTTC; cdr3_aa: CASSLAGDGRYGYTF
d_call: -; clone_size: -; v_call: TRBV10-3; j_call: TRBJ1-2; cdr3_nt: TGTGCCATCAGTGGAGTAGTTAACTATGGCTACACCTTC; cdr3_aa: CAISGVVNYGYTF
d_call: -; clone_size: -; v_call: TRBV7-9; j_call: TRBJ2-7; cdr3_nt: TGTGCCAGCAGCTTTTCTGGGGCGTACGAGCAGTACTTC; cdr3_aa: CASSFSGAYEQYF
d_call: -; clone_size: -; v_call: TRBV14; j_call: TRBJ2-7; cdr3_nt: TGTGCCAGCGTCTTTCGAAGCGCTAACTACGAGCAGTACTTC; cdr3_aa: CASVFRSANYEQYF
d_call: -; clone_size: -; v_call: TRBV3-1/TRBV3-2; j_call: TRBJ1-1; cdr3_nt: TGTGCCAGCAGCCAAGCGGACAGGAACACTGAAGCTTTCTTT; cdr3_aa: CASSQADRNTEAFF
d_call: TRBD1; clone_size: -; v_call: TRBV2; j_call: TRBJ1-5; cdr3_nt: TGTGCCAGCAGTTTGACAGGGAAGAGCAATCAGCCCCAGCATTTT; cdr3_aa: CASSLTGKSNQPQHF
d_call: TRBD1; clone_size: -; v_call: TRBV27; j_call: TRBJ2-1; cdr3_nt: TGTGCCAGCACCGGAACTGCCGGACAGGGGGCCCTCTACAATGAGCAGTTCTTC; cdr3_aa: CASTGTAGQGALYNEQFF
d_call: -; clone_size: -; v_call: TRBV19; j_call: TRBJ2-7; cdr3_nt: TGTGCCAGTAGTATCGACGGAGTGCTCTACGAGCAGTACTTC; cdr3_aa: CASSIDGVLYEQYF
d_call: -; clone_size: -; v_call: TRBV9; j_call: TRBJ1-3; cdr3_nt: TGTGCCAGCAGCCCGCTGGGACGGAGCTCTGGAAACACCATATATTTT; cdr3_aa: CASSPLGRSSGNTIYF
d_call: TRBD1; clone_size: few; v_call: TRBV19; j_call: TRBJ1-5; cdr3_nt: TGTGCCTCAAAGGACAGGACCTTTAGCAATCAGCCCCAGCATTTT; cdr3_aa: CASKDRTFSNQPQHF
d_call: TRBD2; clone_size: -; v_call: TRBV2; j_call: TRBJ2-1; cdr3_nt: TGTGCCAGCAGTCCGACTAGCGATGATGAGCAGTTCTTC; cdr3_aa: CASSPTSDDEQFF
d_call: -; clone_size: few; v_call: TRBV6-2/TRBV6-3; j_call: TRBJ1-4; cdr3_nt: TGTGCCAGCAGTTACGGCTACAGCGGGGATGAAAAACTGTTTTTT; cdr3_aa: CASSYGYSGDEKLFF
d_call: -; clone_size: few; v_call: TRBV6-6; j_call: TRBJ1-4; cdr3_nt: TGTGCCAGCCGGGACTATAATGAAAAACTGTTTTTT; cdr3_aa: CASRDYNEKLFF